These T cell receptor beta chains were read from a single sample in a study of blood T cells in healthy people across ages. Each CDR3 protein is one row after TCRdb ran MiXCR on the 5' RACE reads. The sample lists some 760,000 distinct CDR3 sequences, around 25% occurring once. The same sample was also studied in work on T cells of mothers and their children.

The sample taken for sequencing was blood. These receptors came from a boy aged 10-17 years in good health. Both conserved end residues are part of each CDR3. The D gene is left open where the match is weak. Clone size is stated in some rows and not others, as once, few, many or a class when expanded.

abundance: few; v_gene: TRBV15; d_gene: -; j_gene: TRBJ2-1; CDR3nt: TGTGCCACCAGCAGAGATCGGTGGCTGGGTTACAATGAGCAGTTCTTC; CDR3aa: CATSRDRWLGYNEQFF
abundance: -; v_gene: TRBV6-5; d_gene: -; j_gene: TRBJ2-7; CDR3nt: TGTGCCAGCAGTTACTCGCCTTGGACCCCCTACGAGCAGTACTTC; CDR3aa: CASSYSPWTPYEQYF
abundance: -; v_gene: TRBV20-1; d_gene: TRBD2; j_gene: TRBJ2-3; CDR3nt: TGCAGTGCTAGATTTGTTGGGAGGGCCCCTATCGGGCCAGATACGCAGTATTTT; CDR3aa: CSARFVGRAPIGPDTQYF
abundance: few; v_gene: TRBV2; d_gene: TRBD2; j_gene: TRBJ2-3; CDR3nt: TGTGCCAGCAGTGGCGGACTAGCTGGGTCGGCAGATACGCAGTATTTT; CDR3aa: CASSGGLAGSADTQYF
abundance: once; v_gene: TRBV15; d_gene: -; j_gene: TRBJ2-1; CDR3nt: TGTGCCACCAACAGAGACGGGGCGGGATACAATGAGCAGTTCTTC; CDR3aa: CATNRDGAGYNEQFF
abundance: -; v_gene: TRBV7-2; d_gene: -; j_gene: TRBJ2-5; CDR3nt: TGTGCCAGCAGCGCTCCGGGCAGACAAGAGACCCAGTACTTC; CDR3aa: CASSAPGRQETQYF
abundance: once; v_gene: TRBV7-2; d_gene: TRBD2; j_gene: TRBJ2-7; CDR3nt: TGTGCCAGCAGCTCCTCGGGACTAGCGGTCGTATACGAGCAGTACTTC; CDR3aa: CASSSSGLAVVYEQYF
abundance: -; v_gene: TRBV7-9; d_gene: -; j_gene: TRBJ1-3; CDR3nt: TGTGCCAGCAAAATACCGGGAGAGGGAAACACCATATATTTT; CDR3aa: CASKIPGEGNTIYF
abundance: -; v_gene: TRBV29-1; d_gene: TRBD2; j_gene: TRBJ2-3; CDR3nt: TGCAGCGTGCGGGGGGCGGGAACGGGGACAGATACGCAGTATTTT; CDR3aa: CSVRGAGTGTDTQYF
abundance: many; v_gene: TRBV12-3/TRBV12-4; d_gene: -; j_gene: TRBJ1-2; CDR3nt: TGTGCCAGCAGCCTGGGGGGAAACGGCTACACCTTC; CDR3aa: CASSLGGNGYTF
abundance: -; v_gene: TRBV15; d_gene: -; j_gene: TRBJ1-1; CDR3nt: TGTGCCACCAGCAGACCTGGGCCCGGTGAAGCTTTCTTT; CDR3aa: CATSRPGPGEAFF
abundance: -; v_gene: TRBV7-2; d_gene: -; j_gene: TRBJ1-2; CDR3nt: TGTGCCAGCAGCTCCGAAATCAGGGGCTATGGCTACACCTTC; CDR3aa: CASSSEIRGYGYTF
abundance: -; v_gene: TRBV5-1; d_gene: -; j_gene: TRBJ2-5; CDR3nt: TGCGCCAGCAGCTTGAATTCTGGAGACCAGTGCTTC; CDR3aa: CASSLNSGDQCF
abundance: -; v_gene: TRBV10-3; d_gene: -; j_gene: TRBJ1-5; CDR3nt: TGTGCCATCAGTGACAGAACAGCTCAGCCCCAGCATTTT; CDR3aa: CAISDRTAQPQHF
abundance: few; v_gene: TRBV4-2; d_gene: -; j_gene: TRBJ1-4; CDR3nt: TGTGCCAGCAGCCCCCCCAACTGGAAACTGTTTTTT; CDR3aa: CASSPPNWKLFF
abundance: few; v_gene: TRBV12-3/TRBV12-4; d_gene: -; j_gene: TRBJ2-5; CDR3nt: TGTGCCAGCAGTTACAGGGATTCCGAGACCCAGTACTTC; CDR3aa: CASSYRDSETQYF
abundance: few; v_gene: TRBV11-2; d_gene: TRBD2; j_gene: TRBJ2-5; CDR3nt: TGTGCCAGCAGCTTAGGCGGGAGGGCGGTCCAAGAGTCCCAGTACTTC; CDR3aa: CASSLGGRAVQESQYF
abundance: -; v_gene: TRBV20-1; d_gene: TRBD2; j_gene: TRBJ2-7; CDR3nt: TGCAGTGCCGAGGGTCAAGCGGGAGCCTACGAGCAGTACTTC; CDR3aa: CSAEGQAGAYEQYF
abundance: -; v_gene: TRBV5-1; d_gene: -; j_gene: TRBJ2-5; CDR3nt: TGCGCCAGCAGAAGATCGGGTCTCGGGGAGACCCAGTACTTC; CDR3aa: CASRRSGLGETQYF
abundance: -; v_gene: TRBV9; d_gene: TRBD2; j_gene: TRBJ2-1; CDR3nt: TGTGCCAGCAGCGAGCTAGCGGGGCGGAACAATGAGCAGTTCTTC; CDR3aa: CASSELAGRNNEQFF
abundance: -; v_gene: TRBV29-1; d_gene: TRBD2; j_gene: TRBJ2-1; CDR3nt: TGCAGCGTCTCAAGGGGACTAGCGGGCGATGAGCAGTTCTTC; CDR3aa: CSVSRGLAGDEQFF
abundance: many; v_gene: TRBV5-5; d_gene: -; j_gene: TRBJ1-6; CDR3nt: TGTGCCAGCGCCGGATCTACGGTTTCACCCCTCCACTTT; CDR3aa: CASAGSTVSPLHF
abundance: few; v_gene: TRBV7-8; d_gene: TRBD2; j_gene: TRBJ2-5; CDR3nt: TGTGCCAGCAGCTTAGGTATTAGCGGGATAGTTCGGTACTTC; CDR3aa: CASSLGISGIVRYF
abundance: -; v_gene: TRBV6-5; d_gene: -; j_gene: TRBJ2-7; CDR3nt: TGTGCCAGCAGTTACTCCGGGGGGCAGTCCTCCGAGCAGTACTTC; CDR3aa: CASSYSGGQSSEQYF
abundance: few; v_gene: TRBV2; d_gene: -; j_gene: TRBJ2-3; CDR3nt: TGTGCCAGCAGTGAAATGGGGTTCACTAGCACAGATACGCAGTATTTT; CDR3aa: CASSEMGFTSTDTQYF
abundance: -; v_gene: TRBV2; d_gene: TRBD2; j_gene: TRBJ2-7; CDR3nt: TGTGCCAGCAGAGTACTAGCGGGAGTAGGAGAGCAGTACTTC; CDR3aa: CASRVLAGVGEQYF
abundance: -; v_gene: TRBV12-3/TRBV12-4; d_gene: -; j_gene: TRBJ1-2; CDR3nt: TGTGCCAGCAGTTTACGATCAGGGGAGGGTGGCTACACCTTC; CDR3aa: CASSLRSGEGGYTF
abundance: -; v_gene: TRBV20-1; d_gene: TRBD2; j_gene: TRBJ2-7; CDR3nt: TGCAGTGCAGCGGTTAGCGGGGGGAGCTCCTACGAGCAGTACTTC; CDR3aa: CSAAVSGGSSYEQYF
abundance: few; v_gene: TRBV11-2; d_gene: -; j_gene: TRBJ2-3; CDR3nt: TGTGCCAGCAGCTTAGATCGCGACTTATATACGCAGTATTTT; CDR3aa: CASSLDRDLYTQYF
abundance: few; v_gene: TRBV6-6; d_gene: -; j_gene: TRBJ1-2; CDR3nt: TGTGCCAGCGGTTACGGAAAAGGTCCTAACTATGGCTACACCTTC; CDR3aa: CASGYGKGPNYGYTF
abundance: -; v_gene: TRBV6-2/TRBV6-3; d_gene: -; j_gene: TRBJ2-4; CDR3nt: TGTGCCAGCAGCGAGAATTTAGCCAAAAACATTCAGTACTTC; CDR3aa: CASSENLAKNIQYF
abundance: -; v_gene: TRBV6-5; d_gene: TRBD2; j_gene: TRBJ2-5; CDR3nt: TGTGCCAGCAGGGAAGGACTAGTCAGGGAGACCCAGTACTTC; CDR3aa: CASREGLVRETQYF
abundance: -; v_gene: TRBV11-3; d_gene: TRBD2; j_gene: TRBJ2-1; CDR3nt: TGTGCCAGCAGCTTAGATGGTTCCGCGGGGGGGATGAATGAGCAGTTCTTC; CDR3aa: CASSLDGSAGGMNEQFF
abundance: few; v_gene: TRBV15; d_gene: -; j_gene: TRBJ2-2; CDR3nt: TGTGCCACCAGCAGAGATGGGCGGGAGCTGTTTTTT; CDR3aa: CATSRDGRELFF
abundance: -; v_gene: TRBV7-2; d_gene: TRBD1; j_gene: TRBJ1-4; CDR3nt: TGTGCCAGCACCTTGGCCTCGACAGGGGGCTTCGAAAAACTGTTTTTT; CDR3aa: CASTLASTGGFEKLFF
abundance: few; v_gene: TRBV29-1; d_gene: TRBD1; j_gene: TRBJ2-5; CDR3nt: TGCAGCGTTGACCCGGGACAGGGGTACCAAGAGACCCAGTACTTC; CDR3aa: CSVDPGQGYQETQYF
abundance: -; v_gene: TRBV6-1; d_gene: TRBD2; j_gene: TRBJ2-7; CDR3nt: TGTGCCAGCAGTCATGAGCGAGCGGGGTCTCGAGAGCAGTACTTC; CDR3aa: CASSHERAGSREQYF
abundance: few; v_gene: TRBV6-5; d_gene: -; j_gene: TRBJ2-1; CDR3nt: TGTGCCAGCAGTTACTCGGTCTGGTACAATGAGCAGTTCTTC; CDR3aa: CASSYSVWYNEQFF
abundance: -; v_gene: TRBV4-1; d_gene: -; j_gene: TRBJ2-7; CDR3nt: TGCGCCAGCAGCCTTGGAGCGGGCCAATCCTACGAGCAGTACTTC; CDR3aa: CASSLGAGQSYEQYF
abundance: -; v_gene: TRBV28; d_gene: -; j_gene: TRBJ2-3; CDR3nt: TGTGCCAGCAGTTTTCGCGGGACAGATACGCAGTATTTT; CDR3aa: CASSFRGTDTQYF
abundance: -; v_gene: TRBV29-1; d_gene: -; j_gene: TRBJ2-2; CDR3nt: TGCAGCGTTGCAGGGGAAAACACCGGGGAGCTGTTTTTT; CDR3aa: CSVAGENTGELFF
abundance: few; v_gene: TRBV29-1; d_gene: -; j_gene: TRBJ1-5; CDR3nt: TGCAGCGTTCGATCTAGCGGACAGCCCCAGCATTTT; CDR3aa: CSVRSSGQPQHF
abundance: -; v_gene: TRBV2; d_gene: TRBD2; j_gene: TRBJ2-1; CDR3nt: TGTGCCAGCAGTGATATCAGGGCGGCGGGGGGGGAAGAGCAGTTCTTC; CDR3aa: CASSDIRAAGGEEQFF
abundance: few; v_gene: TRBV12-3/TRBV12-4; d_gene: -; j_gene: TRBJ2-1; CDR3nt: TGTGCCAGCAGTTTCTCCGGGACAAACAATGAGCAGTTCTTC; CDR3aa: CASSFSGTNNEQFF
abundance: many; v_gene: TRBV12-3/TRBV12-4; d_gene: -; j_gene: TRBJ1-5; CDR3nt: TGTGCCAGCAGTTTAGTGAATCAGCCCCAGCATTTT; CDR3aa: CASSLVNQPQHF
abundance: -; v_gene: TRBV4-3; d_gene: -; j_gene: TRBJ2-7; CDR3nt: TGCGCCAGCAGCCCCCTCGGGGGATTGAAGAATCCCTACGAGCAGTACTTC; CDR3aa: CASSPLGGLKNPYEQYF
abundance: few; v_gene: TRBV5-1; d_gene: TRBD2; j_gene: TRBJ2-5; CDR3nt: TGCGCCAGCCAACTAGCGTACGTTCCGGAAGAGACCCAGTACTTC; CDR3aa: CASQLAYVPEETQYF
abundance: few; v_gene: TRBV12-3/TRBV12-4; d_gene: -; j_gene: TRBJ1-1; CDR3nt: TGTGCCAGCAGTTTTACAGGTAACATGAACACTGAAGCTTTCTTT; CDR3aa: CASSFTGNMNTEAFF
abundance: few; v_gene: TRBV20-1; d_gene: TRBD1; j_gene: TRBJ2-5; CDR3nt: TGCAGTGCTAGAGCATCTTACAGGGGCGAGACCCAGTACTTC; CDR3aa: CSARASYRGETQYF
abundance: few; v_gene: TRBV4-3; d_gene: -; j_gene: TRBJ2-2; CDR3nt: TGCGCCAGCAGCCAAGACCTGAGGCGGGCGAACACCGGGGAGCTGTTTTTT; CDR3aa: CASSQDLRRANTGELFF